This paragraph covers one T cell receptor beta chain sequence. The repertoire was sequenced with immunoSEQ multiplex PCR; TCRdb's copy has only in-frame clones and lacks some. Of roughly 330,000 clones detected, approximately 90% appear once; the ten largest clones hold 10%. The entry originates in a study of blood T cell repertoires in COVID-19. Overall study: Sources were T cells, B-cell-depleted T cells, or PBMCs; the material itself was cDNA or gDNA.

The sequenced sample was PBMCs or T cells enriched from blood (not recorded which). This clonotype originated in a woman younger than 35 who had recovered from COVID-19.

In DNA form, the CDR3 reads TGTGCCAGCTCACCAAACAGTAATGAAAAACTGTTTTTT. Translated: CASSPNSNEKLFF. The gene calls are TRBV18 and TRBJ1-4; D call uncertain. The germline V gene has CDR1 KGHSH and CDR2 LQKENI. The germline V and J ends were trimmed by 2 bases and 4 bases, with 5 bases remaining between them. The CDR3 is made up of 13 amino acids. The variable domain in full, completed from reference TRBV18 and TRBJ1-4, reads NAGVMQNPRHLVRRRGQEARLRCSPMKGHSHVYWYRQLPEEGLKFMVYLQKENIIDESGMPKERFSAEFPKEGPSILRIQQVVRGDSAAYFCASSPNSNEKLFFGSGTQLSVL.